These 32 T cell receptor beta chains were sequenced from one sample in a study of long-term antiretroviral therapy in people with HIV. Survey-level immunoSEQ v3.0 assays were run. Sequenced by immunoSEQ multiplex PCR; TCRdb stores in-frame clones only, minus some. The sample consists of 35,000 or so clones, about 83% of them appearing once. The specimen was unsorted PBMCs, collected 2 years after starting antiretroviral therapy. The receptors stem from a woman in her fifties or sixties with HIV.

The rearrangement joins TRBV18 to TRBJ1-2, with D perhaps matching TRBD1 (5 bases). CDR1 KGHSH and CDR2 LQKENI come from the germline V gene. Trimming removed 0 bases at V and 0 bases at J, with 8 bases between. CDR3 size: 15 residues. CDR3 sequence: CASSPPRGSNYGYTF. CDR3 bases: TGTGCCAGCTCACCACCAAGGGGCTCTAACTATGGCTACACCTTC.

J is TRBJ2-7 and V is TRBV4-1; the D is unclear. There are 14 residues in the CDR3. Per germline, CDR1 MGHRA and CDR2 YSYEKL. Between the trimmed V and J ends, which lost 1 base and 5 bases, there was a span of 12 bases. As DNA, the CDR3 is TGCGCCAGCAGCCAAGCAGAGGCCGAGGACGAGCAGTACTTC. Protein product: CASSQAEAEDEQYF.

V and J are TRBV30 and TRBJ1-1; D unresolved. V lost 0 bases, J lost 7 bases, and 9 bases lay in between. From germline, CDR1 is GTSNPN and CDR2 SVGIG (reference sequence). This CDR3 contains 12 residues. The CDR3 reads CAWSVSPNEAFF. The CDR3 DNA follows: TGTGCCTGGAGTGTGTCCCCCAATGAAGCTTTCTTT. Filled out from reference TRBV30 and TRBJ1-1, the complete variable domain reads SQTIHQWPATLVQPVGSPLSLECTVEGTSNPNLYWYRQAAGRGLQLLFYSVGIGQISSEVPQNLSASRPQDRQFILSSKKLLLSDSGFYLCAWSVSPNEAFFGQGTRLTVV.

The chain joins TRBV6-5 to TRBJ1-2; 9 nucleotides align to TRBD1. This CDR3 is built from 13 residues. The V gene's germline CDR1 is MNHEY and CDR2 SVGAGI. The junction had 5 bases not matched to a gene; V was cut back by 5 bases and J by 7 bases. The CDR3 protein is CASSRGQGAGYTF. The CDR3 coding sequence is TGTGCCAGCAGTCGGGGACAGGGTGCTGGCTACACCTTC.

DNA for the CDR3: TGTGCCAGCAGCTTAGGCACAGCCGGACGGCTTGAAAAACTGTTTTTT. Protein sequence: CASSLGTAGRLEKLFF. The rearrangement uses TRBV7-2 and TRBJ1-4; D is unclear. The CDR3 runs 16 residues. V was shortened by 1 base and J by 7 bases, with 16 bases between the two germline ends. Germline V gene data show CDR1 as SGHTA and CDR2 as FQGNSA.

This clone showed up just a few times. The rearrangement joins TRBV27 to TRBJ1-5, with 8 bases aligning to TRBD1. The CDR3 is made up of 15 amino acids. In germline, CDR1 is MNHEY, CDR2 SMNVEV (reference sequence). With 6 bases clipped from V and 3 bases from J, the junction kept 7 bases outside the gene matches. CDR3 residues: CASRQGVGNNQPQHF. The CDR3 coding sequence is TGTGCCAGCAGACAGGGGGTTGGGAACAATCAGCCCCAGCATTTT.

The count of this clone is one. V and J are TRBV19 and TRBJ1-3; 9 positions match TRBD1. The junction had 8 bases not matched to a gene; V was cut back by 10 bases and J by 4 bases. Germline lookup yields CDR1 LNHDA and CDR2 SQIVND (reference sequence). CDR3 length equals 14 residues. CDR3 sequence reads: CATTGGEGGNTIYF. CDR3 sequence (DNA): TGTGCCACGACAGGGGGAGAAGGAGGAAACACCATATATTTT.

CDR3 sequence: CASIPSGGAEAFF. The CDR3 coding sequence is TGTGCCAGCATCCCCTCGGGGGGAGCTGAAGCTTTCTTT. V and J are TRBV2 and TRBJ1-1; TRBD1 is a possible D gene (5 bases). The CDR3 extends over 13 amino acids. V lost 7 bases and J 6 bases, leaving 15 bases between the germline ends. From germline, CDR1 is SNHLY and CDR2 FYNNEI. The whole variable domain, remainder taken from reference TRBV2 and TRBJ1-1, is EPEVTQTPSHQVTQMGQEVILRCVPISNHLYFYWYRQILGQKVEFLVSFYNNEISEKSEIFDDQFSVERPDGSNFTLKIRSTKLEDSAMYFCASIPSGGAEAFFGQGTRLTVV.

The chain couples TRBV18 to TRBJ1-5; D not certain. Trimming removed 3 bases from V and 6 bases from J, with 9 bases in between. The germline CDR1 and CDR2 sequences are KGHSH and LQKENI. The CDR3 runs to 13 residues. Written as DNA, the CDR3 is TGTGCCAGCTCACCGGGATCTGGTCAGCCCCAGCATTTT. Translated: CASSPGSGQPQHF.

The chain carries TRBV7-3 and TRBJ2-1; D gene ambiguous. V was clipped by 5 bases and J by 7 bases, with 12 bases between them. The CDR3 spans 13 residues. CDR1 is SGHTA and CDR2 is FQGTGA in the germline V gene. CDR3 sequence reads: CASSPPGGNEQFF. The CDR3 DNA follows: TGTGCCAGCAGCCCCCCGGGTGGAAATGAGCAGTTCTTC.

This clone has only a few counts. The genes are TRBV19 and TRBJ1-6, with D possibly matching TRBD1 (6 bases). CDR1 is LNHDA, CDR2 SQIVND, per germline (reference sequence). There are 15 residues in the CDR3. Deletions cut 3 bases from V and 6 bases from J, with 12 bases between. As DNA, the CDR3 is TGTGCCAGTAGTATGTCGGACAGCTTTAATTCACCCCTCCACTTT. Translation: CASSMSDSFNSPLHF.

The chain recombines TRBV6-5 with TRBJ1-2; no clear D. Trimming took 5 bases from V and 8 from J, leaving 12 bases between them. This CDR3 is built from 12 residues. Germline V gene data show CDR1 as MNHEY and CDR2 as SVGAGI. CDR3 loop: CASSQRPGGYTF. For the CDR3, the DNA is TGTGCCAGCAGTCAACGCCCCGGGGGCTACACCTTC.

V gene TRBV30 combines with J gene TRBJ1-6; no reliable D call. Trimming cost V 2 bases and J 3 bases, with 8 bases left between them. Per germline, CDR1 GTSNPN and CDR2 SVGIG (reference sequence). CDR3 length equals 14 residues. The CDR3, as DNA: TGTGCCTGGAGTCCCGGGGTCTATAATTCACCCCTCCACTTT. Its protein product is CAWSPGVYNSPLHF.

The chain carries TRBV12-5 and TRBJ1-6; D call uncertain. The CDR3 runs 12 residues. Trimming left V 2 bases short and J 7 bases short, with 3 bases between. CDR1 and CDR2 from the germline V gene are LGHNT and FRNRAP. Here the CDR3 reads CASGLKNSPLHF. CDR3 nucleotide sequence: TGTGCTAGTGGTTTGAAAAATTCACCCCTCCACTTT.

V gene TRBV19 combines with J gene TRBJ1-1, with 7 nucleotides matching TRBD1. With V trimmed by 7 bases and J by 1 base, 9 bases remained unmatched. Per the germline V gene, CDR1 is LNHDA and CDR2 is SQIVND (reference sequence). The CDR3 consists of 15 residues. The CDR3 here is CASNPQGNPNTEAFF. CDR3 coding DNA: TGTGCCAGTAACCCACAGGGGAACCCGAACACTGAAGCTTTCTTT.

The gene calls are TRBV7-2 and TRBJ2-2, with TRBD2 as a possible D gene (6 bases). CDR1 is SGHTA and CDR2 is FQGNSA in the germline V gene. The germline V and J ends were trimmed by 3 bases and 7 bases, with 9 bases remaining between them. CDR3 size: 13 residues. CDR3 protein: CASSLRELGELFF. The DNA of the CDR3 is TGTGCCAGCAGCTTGCGGGAACTCGGGGAGCTGTTTTTT.

This chain links TRBV5-1 with TRBJ2-5; 7 bases align to TRBD2. CDR1 SGHRS and CDR2 YFSETQ come from the germline V gene. This CDR3 spans 13 amino acids. V gave up 5 bases and J gave up 1 base; unmatched junction bases: 2. The CDR3 DNA reads as TGCGCCAGCAGGGGACTACCCCAAGAGACCCAGTACTTC. The encoded protein is CASRGLPQETQYF.

The chain carries TRBV7-6 and TRBJ2-7, with 14 nucleotides matching TRBD2. Looked up from germline, CDR1 is SGHVS and CDR2 is FNYEAQ. The CDR3 is 15 residues long. V lost 1 base to trimming and J lost 7 bases; unmatched junction nucleotides: 3. CDR3 nucleotide sequence: TGTGCCAGCAGCTTAGAGGGACTAGCGGGGGAGGAGCAGTACTTC. This encodes CASSLEGLAGEEQYF.

The CDR3 sequence is CASSSGTQSNYGYTF. CDR3 coding DNA: TGTGCCAGCAGTTCGGGGACACAATCTAACTATGGCTACACCTTC. The chain uses TRBV9 and TRBJ1-2; D perhaps matches TRBD1 (6 bases). From germline, CDR1 is SGDLS and CDR2 YYNGEE. This CDR3 has 15 amino acids. V lost 5 bases and J 0 bases, leaving 14 bases between the germline ends.

The J gene is TRBJ2-6, the V gene TRBV30, with D perhaps TRBD1 or TRBD2 (5 bases each). CDR1 and CDR2 from the germline V gene are GTSNPN and SVGIG (reference sequence). V was pared by 3 bases and J by 0 bases, with 15 bases between. The CDR3 contains 17 residues. In DNA, the CDR3 is TGTGCCTGGAGGCCGGGACGGCTCCTCTCTGGGGCCAACGTCCTGACTTTC. Encoded protein: CAWRPGRLLSGANVLTF.

CDR3 nucleotides: TGTGCCAGCAGCCGTGGATCTTCTAGCCCCCAAGAGACCCAGTACTTC. Residues: CASSRGSSSPQETQYF. The rearrangement uses TRBV7-9 and TRBJ2-5, with a weak D call TRBD2 (5 bases). In germline, CDR1 is SEHNR, CDR2 FQNEAQ (reference sequence). The ends were cut back, 5 bases at V and 1 base at J, with 17 bases in the middle. This CDR3 spans 16 amino acids.

The sample holds one count of this clone. This chain uses TRBV5-1 with TRBJ2-5, with D maybe TRBD2 (7 bases). CDR3 size: 14 residues. Looked up from germline, CDR1 is SGHRS and CDR2 is YFSETQ. The ends were cut back, 4 bases at V and 4 bases at J, with 14 bases in the middle. CDR3 loop: CASSQMGGPETQYF. The CDR3 DNA sequence: TGCGCCAGCAGCCAAATGGGGGGGCCAGAGACCCAGTACTTC. The variable domain in full, with the rest retrieved from reference TRBV5-1 and TRBJ2-5, is KAGVTQTPRYLIKTRGQQVTLSCSPISGHRSVSWYQQTPGQGLQFLFEYFSETQRNKGNFPGRFSGRQFSNSRSEMNVSTLELGDSALYLCASSQMGGPETQYFGPGTRLLVL.

The rearrangement uses TRBV6-5 and TRBJ2-1, with a tentative D call TRBD1 (6 bases). The V end lost 5 bases, the J end lost 11 bases, and 16 bases lay between the germline ends. Germline values: CDR1 MNHEY, CDR2 SVGAGI. The CDR3 is 13 residues long. The CDR3 here is CASSRRQAYKQFF. The CDR3 DNA is TGTGCCAGCAGTAGACGACAGGCATATAAGCAGTTCTTC.

The V call is TRBV19, the J call TRBJ1-3; TRBD1 aligns across 12 bases. Losses at the gene ends were 3 bases for V and 4 bases for J; bases not matched to a gene: 4. This CDR3 has 16 amino acids. Germline CDR1 and CDR2: LNHDA and SQIVND (reference sequence). The CDR3 reads CASSMGTGGRGNTIYF. The CDR3 DNA is TGTGCCAGTAGTATGGGGACAGGGGGCCGCGGAAACACCATATATTTT.

The rearrangement joins TRBV2 to TRBJ2-7; TRBD2 is a possible D gene (5 bases). The CDR3 length is 15 residues. CDR1 and CDR2 from the germline V gene are SNHLY and FYNNEI. V lost 2 bases and J 0 bases, leaving 11 bases between the germline ends. CDR3 protein: CASSEPSHYSYEQYV. CDR3 in DNA: TGTGCCAGCAGTGAACCTAGCCACTACTCCTACGAGCAGTACGTC.

The chain uses TRBV13 and TRBJ1-6, with D possibly TRBD1 on 5 matching bases. Germline CDR1 reads PRHDT; CDR2 reads FYEKMQ (reference sequence). V lost 4 bases and J lost 0, with 13 bases in between. This CDR3 contains 17 residues. The CDR3: CASSSGTARSYNSPLHF. In nucleotides, the CDR3 is TGTGCCAGCAGCTCGGGGACCGCACGCTCCTATAATTCACCCCTCCACTTT. Complete variable domain (other parts from reference TRBV13 and TRBJ1-6): AAGVIQSPRHLIKEKRETATLKCYPIPRHDTVYWYQQGPGQDPQFLISFYEKMQSDKGSIPDRFSAQQFSDYHSELNMSSLELGDSALYFCASSSGTARSYNSPLHFGNGTRLTVT.

The chain has TRBV9 and TRBJ1-1, with D possibly TRBD1 on 5 matching bases. Germline V gene sequence: CDR1 SGDLS, CDR2 YYNGEE. V dropped 3 bases and J dropped 0 bases, with 15 bases sitting between them. This CDR3 comprises 16 residues. CDR3 sequence (DNA): TGTGCCAGCAGCGCCCACCCGACAGTTATGAACACTGAAGCTTTCTTT. Translation: CASSAHPTVMNTEAFF.

The chain has TRBV27 and TRBJ2-7, with D perhaps TRBD1 (6 bases). The length of the CDR3 is 14 residues. Germline V gene lookup returns CDR1 MNHEY and CDR2 SMNVEV (reference sequence). Trimming removed 3 bases from V and 2 bases from J, with 11 bases in between. This CDR3 reads CASSFSDRTYEQYF. The CDR3 nucleotides are TGTGCCAGCAGTTTTTCTGACAGGACCTACGAGCAGTACTTC.

The genes are TRBV7-2 and TRBJ1-5; 9 nucleotides line up with TRBD1. In germline, CDR1 is SGHTA, CDR2 FQGNSA. V was pared by 0 bases and J by 1 base, with 4 bases of the junction left unmatched. The CDR3 is made up of 17 amino acids. CDR3 bases: TGTGCCAGCAGCTTAGCGGTGGGACAGGGAAGCAATCAGCCCCAGCATTTT. Translation: CASSLAVGQGSNQPQHF.

This rearrangement joins TRBV15 to TRBJ1-4, with 9 positions matching TRBD1. This CDR3 has 15 residues. J was trimmed by 5 bases and V by 3 bases; bases with no gene match: 4. Germline V gene data show CDR1 as LNHNV and CDR2 as YYDKDF (reference sequence). CDR3 DNA: TGTGCCACCAGCAGGCCGGGGACAGGGAATGAAAAACTGTTTTTT. It yields the protein CATSRPGTGNEKLFF.

This clone was seen a single time. V and J are TRBV1 and TRBJ2-7; the table's D call, TRBD2, was not checked against the DNA. TRBV1 is a listed pseudogene. This CDR3 contains 16 residues. The CDR3 DNA sequence: TGCACCAGCAGCCAAGATAAACTAGCGGGGGGGTACGAGCAGTACTTC. As protein: CTSSQDKLAGGYEQYF.

The rearrangement uses TRBV7-9 and TRBJ2-7; TRBD1 aligns across 10 bases. Germline V CDR1 and CDR2: SEHNR, FQNEAQ (reference sequence). V was clipped by 3 bases and J by 6 bases; unmatched bases: 11. The CDR3 consists of 16 residues. CDR3 amino acids: CASSFSGAGTGAEQYF. CDR3 sequence (DNA): TGTGCCAGCAGCTTTAGTGGTGCCGGGACAGGGGCCGAGCAGTACTTC.